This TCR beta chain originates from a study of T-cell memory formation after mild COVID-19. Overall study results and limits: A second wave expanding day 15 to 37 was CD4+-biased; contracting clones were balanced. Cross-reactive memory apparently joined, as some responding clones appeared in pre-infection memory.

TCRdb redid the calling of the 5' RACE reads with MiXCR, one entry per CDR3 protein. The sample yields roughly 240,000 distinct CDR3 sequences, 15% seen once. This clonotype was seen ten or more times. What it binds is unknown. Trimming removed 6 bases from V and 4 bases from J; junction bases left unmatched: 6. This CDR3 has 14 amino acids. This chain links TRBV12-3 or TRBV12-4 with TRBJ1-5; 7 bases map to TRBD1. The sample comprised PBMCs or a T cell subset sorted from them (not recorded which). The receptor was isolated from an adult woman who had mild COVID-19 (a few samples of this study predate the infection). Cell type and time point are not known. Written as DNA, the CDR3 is TGTGCCAGCAGCCCGACAGGGTTTAATCAGCCCCAGCATTTT. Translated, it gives CASSPTGFNQPQHF.